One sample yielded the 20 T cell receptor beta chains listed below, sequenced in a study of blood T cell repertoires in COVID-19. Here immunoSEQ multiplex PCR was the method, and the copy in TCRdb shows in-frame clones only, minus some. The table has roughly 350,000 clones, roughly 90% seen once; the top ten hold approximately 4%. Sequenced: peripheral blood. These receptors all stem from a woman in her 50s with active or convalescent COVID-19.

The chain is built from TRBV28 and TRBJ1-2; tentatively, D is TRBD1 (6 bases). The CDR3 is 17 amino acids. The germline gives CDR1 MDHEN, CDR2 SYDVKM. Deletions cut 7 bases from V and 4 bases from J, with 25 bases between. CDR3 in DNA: TGTGCCAGCATCTCCATTAAGGTCACAGGGTGGCCCTATGGCTACACCTTC. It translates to CASISIKVTGWPYGYTF.

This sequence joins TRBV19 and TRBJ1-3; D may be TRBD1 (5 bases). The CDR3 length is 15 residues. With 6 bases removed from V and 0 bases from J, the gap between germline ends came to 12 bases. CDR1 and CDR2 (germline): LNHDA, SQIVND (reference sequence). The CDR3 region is CASSGTVVSGNTIYF. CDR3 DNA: TGTGCCAGTAGCGGGACTGTGGTCTCTGGAAACACCATATATTTT.

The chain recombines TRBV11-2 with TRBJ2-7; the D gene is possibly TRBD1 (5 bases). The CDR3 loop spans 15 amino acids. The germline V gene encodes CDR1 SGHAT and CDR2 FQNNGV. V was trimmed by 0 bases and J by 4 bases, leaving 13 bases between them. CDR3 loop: CASSLEAGQAYEQYF. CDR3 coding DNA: TGTGCCAGCAGCTTAGAGGCAGGGCAGGCGTACGAGCAGTACTTC.

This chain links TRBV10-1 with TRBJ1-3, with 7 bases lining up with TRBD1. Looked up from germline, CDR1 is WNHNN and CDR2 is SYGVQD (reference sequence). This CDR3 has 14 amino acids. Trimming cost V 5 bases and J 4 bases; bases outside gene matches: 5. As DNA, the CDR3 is TGCGCCAGCAGTCACAGGGGAACAGGAAACACCATATATTTT. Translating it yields CASSHRGTGNTIYF.

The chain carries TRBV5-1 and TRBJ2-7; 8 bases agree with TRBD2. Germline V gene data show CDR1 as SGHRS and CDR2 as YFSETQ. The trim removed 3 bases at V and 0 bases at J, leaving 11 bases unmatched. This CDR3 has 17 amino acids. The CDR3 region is CASSWGISGASSYEQYF. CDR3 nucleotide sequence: TGCGCCAGCAGCTGGGGGATTAGCGGGGCGAGCTCCTACGAGCAGTACTTC.

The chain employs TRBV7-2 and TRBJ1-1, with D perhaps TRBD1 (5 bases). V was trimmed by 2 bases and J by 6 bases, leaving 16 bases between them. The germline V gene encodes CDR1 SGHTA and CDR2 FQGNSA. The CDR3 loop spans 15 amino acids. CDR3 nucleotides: TGTGCCAGCAGCTTAAACCCGACAGTAATTGCTGAAGCTTTCTTT. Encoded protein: CASSLNPTVIAEAFF.

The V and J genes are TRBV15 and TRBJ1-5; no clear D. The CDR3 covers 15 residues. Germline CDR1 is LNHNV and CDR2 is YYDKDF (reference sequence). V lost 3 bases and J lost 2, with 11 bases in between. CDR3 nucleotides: TGTGCCACCAGCAGTACAGTCCTCGGCAATCAGCCCCAGCATTTT. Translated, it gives CATSSTVLGNQPQHF.

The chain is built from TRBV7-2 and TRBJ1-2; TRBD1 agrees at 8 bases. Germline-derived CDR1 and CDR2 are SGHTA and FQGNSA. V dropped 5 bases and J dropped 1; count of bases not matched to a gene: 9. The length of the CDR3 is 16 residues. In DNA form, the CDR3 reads TGTGCCAGCAGCATTATCAGGGGGCTCGGTAACTATGGCTACACCTTC. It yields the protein CASSIIRGLGNYGYTF.

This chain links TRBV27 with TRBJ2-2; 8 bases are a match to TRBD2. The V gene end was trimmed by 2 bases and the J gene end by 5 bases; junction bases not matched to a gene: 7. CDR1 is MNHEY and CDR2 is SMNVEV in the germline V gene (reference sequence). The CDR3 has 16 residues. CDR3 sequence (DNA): TGTGCCAGCAGTTTAGAGGGCGGGAGGCGGACCGGGGAGCTGTTTTTT. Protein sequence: CASSLEGGRRTGELFF.

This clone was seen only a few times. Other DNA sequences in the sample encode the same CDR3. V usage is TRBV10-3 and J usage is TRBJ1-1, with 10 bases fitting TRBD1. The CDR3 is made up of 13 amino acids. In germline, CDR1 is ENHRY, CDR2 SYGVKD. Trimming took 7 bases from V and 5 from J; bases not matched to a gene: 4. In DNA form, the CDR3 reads TGTGCCATCACCCGGGACAGGGGAACTGAAGCTTTCTTT. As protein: CAITRDRGTEAFF.

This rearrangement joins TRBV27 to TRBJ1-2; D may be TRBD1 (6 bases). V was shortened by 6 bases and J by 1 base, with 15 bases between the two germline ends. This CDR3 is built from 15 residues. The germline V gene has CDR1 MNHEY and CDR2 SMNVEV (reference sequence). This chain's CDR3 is CASRSIGGGNYGYTF. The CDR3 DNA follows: TGTGCCAGCAGGTCCATAGGGGGGGGTAACTATGGCTACACCTTC.

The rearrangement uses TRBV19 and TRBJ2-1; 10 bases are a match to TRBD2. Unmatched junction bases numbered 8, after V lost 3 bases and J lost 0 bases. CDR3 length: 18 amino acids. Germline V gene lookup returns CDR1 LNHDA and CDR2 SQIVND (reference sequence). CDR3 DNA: TGTGCCAGTAGTATGGCCGGGACTAGCGCGAGCTCCTACAATGAGCAGTTCTTC. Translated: CASSMAGTSASSYNEQFF.

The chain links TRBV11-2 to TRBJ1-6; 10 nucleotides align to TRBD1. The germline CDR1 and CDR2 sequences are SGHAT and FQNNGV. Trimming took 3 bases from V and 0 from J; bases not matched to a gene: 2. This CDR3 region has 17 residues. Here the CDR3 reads CASSLGQGSSYNSPLHF. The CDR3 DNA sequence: TGTGCCAGCAGCTTGGGACAGGGGAGCTCCTATAATTCACCCCTCCACTTT.

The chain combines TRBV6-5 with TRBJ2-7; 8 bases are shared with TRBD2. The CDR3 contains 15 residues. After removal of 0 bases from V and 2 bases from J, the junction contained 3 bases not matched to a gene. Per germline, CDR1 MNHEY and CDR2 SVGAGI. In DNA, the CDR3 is TGTGCCAGCAGTTACTCTAGCGGGGTTCCCTACGAGCAGTACTTC. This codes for CASSYSSGVPYEQYF.

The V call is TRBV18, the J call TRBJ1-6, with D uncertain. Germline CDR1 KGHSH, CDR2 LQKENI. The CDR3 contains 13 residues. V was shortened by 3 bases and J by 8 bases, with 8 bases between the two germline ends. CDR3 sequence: CASSPNGDSPLHF. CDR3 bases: TGTGCCAGCTCACCGAACGGGGATTCACCCCTCCACTTT.

Here the CDR3 reads CSAMTSREQYF. In DNA form, the CDR3 reads TGCAGTGCCATGACTAGTAGAGAGCAGTACTTC. The J gene is TRBJ2-7, the V gene TRBV20-1; the D gene is possibly TRBD2 (6 bases). V was shortened by 6 bases and J by 7 bases, with 13 bases between the two germline ends. Per the germline V gene, CDR1 is DFQATT and CDR2 is SNEGSKA (reference sequence). This CDR3 is 11 amino acids long.

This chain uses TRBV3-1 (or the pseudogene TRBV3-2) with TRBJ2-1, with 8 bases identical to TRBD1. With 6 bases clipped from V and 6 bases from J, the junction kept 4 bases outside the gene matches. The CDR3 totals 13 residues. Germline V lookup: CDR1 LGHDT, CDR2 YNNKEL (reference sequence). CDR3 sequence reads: CASSYGQGNEQFF. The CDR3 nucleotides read TGTGCCAGCAGTTATGGACAGGGCAATGAGCAGTTCTTC.

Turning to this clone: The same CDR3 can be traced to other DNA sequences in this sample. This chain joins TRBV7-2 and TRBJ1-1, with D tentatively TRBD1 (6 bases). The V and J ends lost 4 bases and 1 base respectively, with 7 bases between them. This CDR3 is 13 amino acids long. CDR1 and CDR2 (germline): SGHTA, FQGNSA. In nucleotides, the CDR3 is TGTGCCAGCAGCTCGGGACAGAACACTGAAGCTTTCTTT. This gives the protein CASSSGQNTEAFF.

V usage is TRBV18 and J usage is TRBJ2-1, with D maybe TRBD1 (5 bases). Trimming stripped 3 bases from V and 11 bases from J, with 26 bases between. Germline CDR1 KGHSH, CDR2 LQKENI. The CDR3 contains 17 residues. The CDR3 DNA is TGTGCCAGCTCACCTAACCCCACAGGCCCCCAAATCGGGCAGCAGTTCTTC. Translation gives CASSPNPTGPQIGQQFF.

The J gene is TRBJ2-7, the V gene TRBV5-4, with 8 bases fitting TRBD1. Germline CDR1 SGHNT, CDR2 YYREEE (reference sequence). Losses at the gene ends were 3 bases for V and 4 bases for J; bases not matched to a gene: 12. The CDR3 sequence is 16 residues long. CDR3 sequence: CASSSTASGGWYEQYF. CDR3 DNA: TGTGCCAGCAGCTCGACGGCTTCAGGGGGCTGGTACGAGCAGTACTTC.